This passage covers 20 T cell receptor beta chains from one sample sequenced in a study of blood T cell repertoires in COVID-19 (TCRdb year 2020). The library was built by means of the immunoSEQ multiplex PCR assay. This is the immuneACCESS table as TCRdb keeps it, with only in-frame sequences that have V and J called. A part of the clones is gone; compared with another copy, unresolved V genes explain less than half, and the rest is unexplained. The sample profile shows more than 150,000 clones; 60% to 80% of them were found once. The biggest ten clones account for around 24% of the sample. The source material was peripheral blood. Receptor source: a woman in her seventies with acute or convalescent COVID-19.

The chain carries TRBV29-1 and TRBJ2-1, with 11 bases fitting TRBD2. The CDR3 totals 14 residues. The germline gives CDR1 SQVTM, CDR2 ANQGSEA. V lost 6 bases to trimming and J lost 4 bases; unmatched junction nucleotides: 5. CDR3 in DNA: TGCAGCGTGTTAGCGGGAGGGAATTACAATGAGCAGTTCTTC. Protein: CSVLAGGNYNEQFF.

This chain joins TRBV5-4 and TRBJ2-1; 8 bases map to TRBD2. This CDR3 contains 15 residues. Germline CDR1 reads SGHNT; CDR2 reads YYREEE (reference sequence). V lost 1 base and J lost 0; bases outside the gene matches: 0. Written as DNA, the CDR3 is TGTGCCAGCAGCTTGAGCGGGAGCTCCTACAATGAGCAGTTCTTC. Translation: CASSLSGSSYNEQFF.

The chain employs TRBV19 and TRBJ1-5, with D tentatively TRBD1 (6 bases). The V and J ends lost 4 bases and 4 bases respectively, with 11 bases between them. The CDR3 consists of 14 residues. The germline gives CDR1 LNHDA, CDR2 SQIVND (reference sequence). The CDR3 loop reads CASSTTGFNQPQHF. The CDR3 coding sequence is TGTGCCAGTAGTACCACAGGGTTTAATCAGCCCCAGCATTTT.

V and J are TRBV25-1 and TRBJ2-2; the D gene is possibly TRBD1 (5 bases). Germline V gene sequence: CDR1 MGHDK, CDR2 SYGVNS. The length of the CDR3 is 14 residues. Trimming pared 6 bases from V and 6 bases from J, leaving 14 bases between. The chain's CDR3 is CASSPTPQAGELFF. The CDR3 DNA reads TGTGCCAGCAGCCCCACCCCACAGGCCGGGGAGCTGTTTTTT.

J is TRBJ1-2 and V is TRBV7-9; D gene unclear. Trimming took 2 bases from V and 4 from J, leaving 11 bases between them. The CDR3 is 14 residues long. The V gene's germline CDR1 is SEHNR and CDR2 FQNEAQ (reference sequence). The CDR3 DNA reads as TGTGCCAGCAGCTTACTGTCCGGAGGCTATGGCTACACCTTC. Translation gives CASSLLSGGYGYTF.

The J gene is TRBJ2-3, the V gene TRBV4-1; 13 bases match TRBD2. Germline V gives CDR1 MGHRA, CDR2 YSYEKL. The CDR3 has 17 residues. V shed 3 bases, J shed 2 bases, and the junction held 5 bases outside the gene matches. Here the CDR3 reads CASSHNGLAGDTDTQYF. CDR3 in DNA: TGCGCCAGCAGCCACAATGGACTAGCGGGAGACACAGATACGCAGTATTTT.

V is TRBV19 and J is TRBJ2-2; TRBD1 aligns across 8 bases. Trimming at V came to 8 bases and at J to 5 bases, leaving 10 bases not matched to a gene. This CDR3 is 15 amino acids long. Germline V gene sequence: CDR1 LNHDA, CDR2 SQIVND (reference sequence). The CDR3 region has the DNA TGTGCCAGTGATACAGGGGGGTTAGAGACCGGGGAGCTGTTTTTT. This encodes CASDTGGLETGELFF.

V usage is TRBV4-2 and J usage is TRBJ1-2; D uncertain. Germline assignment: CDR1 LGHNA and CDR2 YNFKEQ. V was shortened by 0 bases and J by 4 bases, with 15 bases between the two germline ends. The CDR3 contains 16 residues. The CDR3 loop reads CASSQERILAVYGYTF. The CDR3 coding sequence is TGTGCCAGCAGCCAAGAGAGGATCTTAGCGGTCTATGGCTACACCTTC.

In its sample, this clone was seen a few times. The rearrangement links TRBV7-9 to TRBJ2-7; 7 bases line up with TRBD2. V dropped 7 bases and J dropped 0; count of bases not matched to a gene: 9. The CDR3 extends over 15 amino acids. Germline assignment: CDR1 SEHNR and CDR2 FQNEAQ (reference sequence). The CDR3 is CASTLTGGGSYEQYF. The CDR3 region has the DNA TGTGCCAGCACCTTGACGGGAGGCGGCTCCTACGAGCAGTACTTC.

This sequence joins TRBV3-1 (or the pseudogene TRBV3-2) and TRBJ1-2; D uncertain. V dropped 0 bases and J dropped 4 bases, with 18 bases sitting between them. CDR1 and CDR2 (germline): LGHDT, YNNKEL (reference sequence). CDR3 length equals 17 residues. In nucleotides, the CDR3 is TGTGCCAGCAGCCAAGATCTGAGAGGAGCTACTGTCTATGGCTACACCTTC. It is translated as CASSQDLRGATVYGYTF.

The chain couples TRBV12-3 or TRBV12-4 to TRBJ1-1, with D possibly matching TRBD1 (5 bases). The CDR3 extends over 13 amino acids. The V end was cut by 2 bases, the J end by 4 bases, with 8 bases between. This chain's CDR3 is CASSLQGVTEAFF. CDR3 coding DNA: TGTGCCAGCAGTTTACAGGGTGTCACTGAAGCTTTCTTT.

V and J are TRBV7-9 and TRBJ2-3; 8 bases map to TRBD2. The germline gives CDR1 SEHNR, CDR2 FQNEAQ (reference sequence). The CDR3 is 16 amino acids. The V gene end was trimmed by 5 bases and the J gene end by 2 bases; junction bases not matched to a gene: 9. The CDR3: CASSPPGGEATDTQYF. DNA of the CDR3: TGTGCCAGCAGCCCTCCGGGGGGGGAAGCCACAGATACGCAGTATTTT.

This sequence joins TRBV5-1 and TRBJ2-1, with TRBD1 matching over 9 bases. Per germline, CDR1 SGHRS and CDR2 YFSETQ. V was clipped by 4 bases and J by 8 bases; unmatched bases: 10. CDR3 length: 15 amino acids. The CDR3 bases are TGCGCCAGCAGCGAGGGACAGGGAGAGATATATGAGCAGTTCTTC. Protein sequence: CASSEGQGEIYEQFF. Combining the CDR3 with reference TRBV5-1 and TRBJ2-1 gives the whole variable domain KAGVTQTPRYLIKTRGQQVTLSCSPISGHRSVSWYQQTPGQGLQFLFEYFSETQRNKGNFPGRFSGRQFSNSRSEMNVSTLELGDSALYLCASSEGQGEIYEQFFGPGTRLTVL.

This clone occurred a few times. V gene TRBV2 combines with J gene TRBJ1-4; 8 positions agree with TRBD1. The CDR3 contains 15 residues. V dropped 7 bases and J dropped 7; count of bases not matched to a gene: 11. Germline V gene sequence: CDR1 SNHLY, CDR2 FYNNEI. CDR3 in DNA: TGTGCCAGCACGGCATACAGGGGGATGGGTGAAAAACTGTTTTTT. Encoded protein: CASTAYRGMGEKLFF. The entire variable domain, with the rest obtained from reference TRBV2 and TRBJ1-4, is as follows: EPEVTQTPSHQVTQMGQEVILRCVPISNHLYFYWYRQILGQKVEFLVSFYNNEISEKSEIFDDQFSVERPDGSNFTLKIRSTKLEDSAMYFCASTAYRGMGEKLFFGSGTQLSVL.

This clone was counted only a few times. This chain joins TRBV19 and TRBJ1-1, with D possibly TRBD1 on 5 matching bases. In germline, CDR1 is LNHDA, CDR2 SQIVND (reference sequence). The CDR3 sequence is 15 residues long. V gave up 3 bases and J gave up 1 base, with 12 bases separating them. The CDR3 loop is CASSISGRENTEAFF. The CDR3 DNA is TGTGCCAGTAGTATCTCCGGCAGGGAGAACACTGAAGCTTTCTTT.

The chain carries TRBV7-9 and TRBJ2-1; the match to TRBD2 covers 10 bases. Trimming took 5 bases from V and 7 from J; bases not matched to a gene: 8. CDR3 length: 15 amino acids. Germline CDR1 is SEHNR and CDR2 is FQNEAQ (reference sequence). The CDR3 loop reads CASSPASGGWNEQFF. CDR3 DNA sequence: TGTGCCAGCAGCCCGGCTAGCGGGGGATGGAATGAGCAGTTCTTC.

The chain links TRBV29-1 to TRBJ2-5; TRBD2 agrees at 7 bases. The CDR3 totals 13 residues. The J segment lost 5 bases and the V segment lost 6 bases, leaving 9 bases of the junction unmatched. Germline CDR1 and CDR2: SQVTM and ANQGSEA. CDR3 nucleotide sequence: TGCAGCGTGGAAACAACTAGCGTGGAGACCCAGTACTTC. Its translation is CSVETTSVETQYF.

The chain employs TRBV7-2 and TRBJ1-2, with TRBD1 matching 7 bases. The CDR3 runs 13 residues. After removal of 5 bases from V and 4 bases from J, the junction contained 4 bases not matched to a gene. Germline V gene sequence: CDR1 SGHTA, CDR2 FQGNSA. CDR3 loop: CASSLDRTYGYTF. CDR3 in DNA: TGTGCCAGCAGCCTGGACAGGACCTATGGCTACACCTTC. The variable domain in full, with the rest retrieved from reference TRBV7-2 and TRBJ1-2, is GAGVSQSPSNKVTEKGKDVELRCDPISGHTALYWYRQSLGQGLEFLIYFQGNSAPDKSGLPSDRFSAERTGGSVSTLTIQRTQQEDSAVYLCASSLDRTYGYTFGSGTRLTVV.

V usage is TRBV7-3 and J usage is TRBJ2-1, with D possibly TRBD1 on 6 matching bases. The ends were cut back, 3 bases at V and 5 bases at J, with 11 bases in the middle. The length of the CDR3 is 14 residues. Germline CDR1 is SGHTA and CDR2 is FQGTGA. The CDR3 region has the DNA TGTGCCAGCAGCTTTGGGGACATACACAATGAGCAGTTCTTC. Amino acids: CASSFGDIHNEQFF.

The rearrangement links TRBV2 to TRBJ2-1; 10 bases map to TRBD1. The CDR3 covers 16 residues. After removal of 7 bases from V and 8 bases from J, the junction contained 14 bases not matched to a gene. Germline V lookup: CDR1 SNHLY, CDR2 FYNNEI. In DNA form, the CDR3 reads TGTGCCAGCACCAGAGACAGGGGGCGGCGTGGGGATGAGCAGTTCTTC. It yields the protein CASTRDRGRRGDEQFF.